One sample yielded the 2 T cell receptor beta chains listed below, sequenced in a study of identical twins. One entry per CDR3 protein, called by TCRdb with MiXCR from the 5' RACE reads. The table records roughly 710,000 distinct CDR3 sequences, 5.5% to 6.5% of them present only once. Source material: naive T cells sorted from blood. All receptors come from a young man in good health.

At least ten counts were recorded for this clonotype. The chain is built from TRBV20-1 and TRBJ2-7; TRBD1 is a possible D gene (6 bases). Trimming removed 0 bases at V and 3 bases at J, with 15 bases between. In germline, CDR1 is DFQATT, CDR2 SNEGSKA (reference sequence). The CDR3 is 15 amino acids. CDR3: CSARDQGHASYEQYF. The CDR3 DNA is TGCAGTGCTAGAGACCAGGGACATGCAAGCTACGAGCAGTACTTC.

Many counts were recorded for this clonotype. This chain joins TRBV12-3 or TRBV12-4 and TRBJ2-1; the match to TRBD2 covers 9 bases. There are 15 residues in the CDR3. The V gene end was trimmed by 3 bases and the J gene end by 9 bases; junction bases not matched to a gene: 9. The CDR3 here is CASSFSASGIGEQFF. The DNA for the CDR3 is TGTGCCAGCAGTTTTTCGGCTAGCGGGATCGGTGAGCAGTTCTTC.